This record looks at one TCR beta chain sequence and its context. Its matching antigen is unknown. Germline V gives CDR1 GTSNPN, CDR2 SVGIG (reference sequence). The CDR3 consists of 14 residues. V shed 0 bases and J 6 bases; nucleotides not matched to a gene: 7. The data are from a study of T cell clonotyping in hematopoietic cell transplantation. Whole-study results and caveats: After transplant, recipient diversity fell while pathologically expanded clonotypes grew through day 180.

Generated by immunoSEQ multiplex PCR, the TCRdb table keeps only in-frame clones and is missing some. The sample yields 15,000 or so clones, around 98% seen once. The V call is TRBV30, the J call TRBJ2-7; 8 bases map to TRBD2. Sequencing was performed on peripheral blood mononuclear cells, taken 30 days after allogeneic stem cell transplant. This clonotype was sampled from a female patient aged 50-60 years who had an allogeneic stem cell transplant from an unrelated donor, so T cells may come from the graft donor. Some clones in this sample may be carry-over from other donors' samples. The CDR3 bases are TGTGCCTGGAGTGTACTGGCGGGGGGAGGCGAGCAGTACTTC. Its translation: CAWSVLAGGGEQYF.